This T cell receptor beta chain was recovered during a study of radiation and T cells in renal cell carcinoma (dated by TCRdb to between 2020 and 2021). In terms of the full investigation: A total of around 53 samples underwent TCR beta sequencing, made up of some 26 tumors and around 27 peripheral blood samples. In the 53 samples combined, about 4 million unique CDR3 nucleotide sequences were found, encoding about 2,700,000 unique CDR3 amino acid sequences. Study-wide conclusions, independent of this receptor: Because only small tumor regions of around 1 g were available, the study did not capture intratumoral heterogeneity. TCR clonality was higher in irradiated tumors than in controls, as the top 100 clonotypes made up an average of approximately 54% of the repertoire in irradiated tumors compared with around 43% in nephrectomy-only tumors. Compared with control tumors, irradiated tumors had a greater number of dominant CDR3 motifs, and those motifs took up a bigger portion of the repertoire. Because the trial had a single-armed design, the trial could not examine how radiation dose or scheduling affected the TCR repertoire.

The sample's time point label is to be understood as: tumor resected at nephrectomy. Per the publication, the treatment or condition label means: treatment-naive control, cytoreductive nephrectomy. Control tumors came from treatment-naive renal cell carcinoma patients who underwent cytoreductive nephrectomy without prior radiation. All patients had renal cell carcinoma with clear cell pathology. The control tumors sequenced for TCR were resected between about 2010 and 2014 from approximately ten males and a few females whose median age was approximately 59 years (range about 40 to 82). Tumors were dissociated mechanically, digested with collagenase/hyaluronidase at 37 degrees C, processed in gentleMACS C tubes, and stored in liquid nitrogen. The QIAamp DNA Blood Mini Kit (Qiagen) was used to prepare genomic DNA for TCR sequencing. Samples were included in the analyses only if all quality control checks were passed.

Turning to this clone: Its antigen remains undetermined. The input lacks base qualities; no much larger clone sits a single base away. Other DNA sequences in the sample encode the same CDR3.

The immunoSEQ kit was used, according to the manufacturer's recommendations, to generate TCR beta libraries from genomic DNA. To prepare the libraries, a first multiplex PCR with proprietary primers was run, followed by a second PCR that added unique barcodes, and a bead cleanup was done after each round. A kit-provided positive control reaction and a negative control reaction were included in every sample batch. The final libraries underwent checking on an Agilent 4200 TapeStation D1000 ScreenTape, volumetric pooling, and quantification by qPCR. Sequencing was performed on an Illumina NextSeq500 using a MidOutput 150-cycle cartridge, with 156 Read1 cycles, 15 Index1 cycles, and the kit custom primers. The pooled library was loaded at 0.85 to 1 pM, with an approximately 20% PhiX control spiked in. As for the original processing: Vendor-processed data were analyzed in R, with a clonotype defined as all T cells sharing the same CDR3 nucleotide sequence. In the clone abundance analyses, frequencies in each sample were normalized to that sample's 10,000 most abundant clones. Public T cell clones, which averaged fewer than five per sample, were excluded before analysis. ImmunoMap was used for dominant motif analysis with the PAM10 matrix, a gap penalty of 30, and a homology threshold of 0.3, and any motif reaching a cumulative frequency of at least 0.01 was considered dominant. TCRdb re-hosts the immuneACCESS table, in-frame sequences only. Its copies lack some clones; in the studies checked, an unresolved V gene accounts for under half of them, and the cause for the rest is not known. V and J calls and clone size follow that table, whereas D and trimming were derived from the DNA. This sample has around 17,000 clones in its table, and 45% to 65% of those were observed once. Of the sample, 9.7% falls within the top ten clones.

For this chain, trimming is 5 bases at the V end and 4 bases at the J end, and the number of junction bases without a gene match is 4. Its CDR3 holds 14 amino acids, cysteine through phenylalanine. Just CDR3 DNA is preserved here, 42 bases in frame from base 1. CDR1 SGHRS and CDR2 YFSETQ were looked up in the germline V gene. The sequence derives from a man aged 40-49 years with renal cell carcinoma. In this chain, TRBV5-1 is recombined with TRBJ2-1, and TRBD2 matches 9 of the central bases. The sample in question was tumor tissue, obtained from a patient whose treatment was nephrectomy without radiotherapy. The sequence in DNA is TGCGCCAGCAGTTCAGCGGGGGGTTACAATGAGCAGTTCTTC. Its protein is CASSSAGGYNEQFF. The entire variable domain, with the stretches around the CDR3 drawn from the reference TRBV5-1 and TRBJ2-1 proteins, is KAGVTQTPRYLIKTRGQQVTLSCSPISGHRSVSWYQQTPGQGLQFLFEYFSETQRNKGNFPGRFSGRQFSNSRSEMNVSTLELGDSALYLCASSSAGGYNEQFFGPGTRLTVL.